These 5 T cell receptor beta chains came from one sample sequenced in a study of T cell changes during pregnancy in multiple sclerosis. Some clones are missing from TCRdb's copy, which holds only in-frame ones; the method was immunoSEQ multiplex PCR. Of about 67,000 clones listed, about nine tenths were seen once; the top ten hold 1.4%. The source material was peripheral blood, sampled in the second trimester of pregnancy. Receptors were obtained from a female donor with multiple sclerosis, enrolled in a pregnancy study.

This chain links TRBV5-6 with TRBJ1-2; D is unclear. The CDR3 spans 13 residues. Looked up from germline, CDR1 is SGHDT and CDR2 is YYEEEE. V was clipped by 0 bases and J by 6 bases, with 9 bases between them. CDR3 in DNA: TGTGCCAGCAGCTTGGTACCGGGGAATGGCTACACCTTC. This codes for CASSLVPGNGYTF.

A single count supports this clone. The CDR3 coding sequence is TGCAGTGCTAGGCTTGAGATCGGCTACACCTTC. It specifies CSARLEIGYTF. The chain has TRBV20-1 and TRBJ1-2; D is ambiguous. From germline, CDR1 is DFQATT and CDR2 SNEGSKA (reference sequence). CDR3 length: 11 amino acids. V was clipped by 3 bases and J by 8 bases, with 10 bases between them.

The chain couples TRBV7-9 to TRBJ2-3; tentatively, D is TRBD1 (5 bases). V was trimmed by 5 bases and J by 0 bases, leaving 9 bases between them. The CDR3 is 14 amino acids. Germline CDR1 is SEHNR and CDR2 is FQNEAQ (reference sequence). The CDR3 sequence: CASSADRSTDTQYF. The CDR3 DNA follows: TGTGCCAGCAGCGCAGACAGAAGCACAGATACGCAGTATTTT.

This chain uses TRBV19 with TRBJ1-6; 8 nucleotides align to TRBD1. Germline V gene sequence: CDR1 LNHDA, CDR2 SQIVND (reference sequence). The CDR3 is 17 amino acids. V shed 5 bases and J 7 bases; nucleotides not matched to a gene: 13. The CDR3 loop reads CASSPGQVMVGNSPLHF. DNA for the CDR3: TGTGCCAGTAGTCCGGGACAGGTTATGGTAGGCAATTCACCCCTCCACTTT. Drawing the rest from reference TRBV19 and TRBJ1-6, the complete variable domain is DGGITQSPKYLFRKEGQNVTLSCEQNLNHDAMYWYRQDPGQGLRLIYYSQIVNDFQKGDIAEGYSVSREKKESFPLTVTSAQKNPTAFYLCASSPGQVMVGNSPLHFGNGTRLTVT.

This chain uses TRBV7-3 with TRBJ2-2, with a weak D call TRBD1 (6 bases). V dropped 2 bases and J dropped 6 bases, with 10 bases sitting between them. CDR3 length: 14 amino acids. Looked up from germline, CDR1 is SGHTA and CDR2 is FQGTGA. The CDR3 coding sequence is TGTGCCAGCAGCTTACCCCCAGGGGCCGGGGAGCTGTTTTTT. Its protein is CASSLPPGAGELFF.